A single sample gave rise to the 9 T cell receptor beta chains below, sequenced in a study of monozygotic twins with inflammatory bowel disease (dated by TCRdb to between 2018 and 2021). The library was built by means of 5' RACE. The sequencer listed for this sample is Illumina HiSeq 2500. TCRdb reprocessed the reads; each CDR3 protein sequence makes one entry, and DNA is unavailable. This sample's table carries hundreds of thousands of distinct CDR3 sequences. Of the sample, roughly 2.3% falls within the top ten clones. The sample consisted of blood. The receptor source for this set is a human donor with ulcerative colitis or Crohn's disease, or a healthy co-twin of an affected twin (not recorded which).

The genes are TRBV7-6 and TRBJ2-2. The CDR3 length is 15 residues. The germline gives CDR1 SGHVS, CDR2 FNYEAQ. The CDR3 spells CASSRGLANTGELFF.

The V and J genes are TRBV28 and TRBJ2-1; the TCRdb call, TRBD2, lacks DNA for checking. CDR3 length: 16 residues. The germline CDR1 and CDR2 sequences are MDHEN and SYDVKM. The CDR3 is CASRGLAGGSYNEQFF.

This sequence joins TRBV7-8 and TRBJ2-3. Germline V gives CDR1 SGHVS, CDR2 FQNEAQ. This CDR3 is built from 14 residues. The CDR3 sequence: CASSSDTLTDTQYF.

This chain joins TRBV13 and TRBJ2-7; the TCRdb call, TRBD2, lacks DNA for checking. Per germline, CDR1 PRHDT and CDR2 FYEKMQ (reference sequence). The CDR3 totals 15 residues. The chain's CDR3 is CASSLGGGPRHEQYF.

The chain couples TRBV6-1 to TRBJ2-2; TCRdb indicates TRBD1, and absent DNA this call remains unverified. Per the germline V gene, CDR1 is MNHNS and CDR2 is SASEGT. The CDR3 is 15 amino acids. The CDR3 protein is CASCFSQGNVGELFF.

The V call is TRBV5-1, the J call TRBJ2-5; TCRdb selects TRBD2, and the lack of DNA leaves this call unchecked. The CDR3 contains 18 residues. Germline assignment: CDR1 SGHRS and CDR2 YFSETQ. This CDR3 is CASSHGTSGMGTRETQYF.

The chain couples TRBV11-2 to TRBJ2-1; the TCRdb D gene call, TRBD1, has no DNA to confirm it. CDR1 SGHAT and CDR2 FQNNGV come from the germline V gene. This CDR3 spans 12 amino acids. The chain's CDR3 is CASSSPFDEQFF.

The chain uses TRBV18 and TRBJ1-1; checking the TCRdb D call of TRBD1 is not possible without DNA. Germline V gene sequence: CDR1 KGHSH, CDR2 LQKENI. The CDR3 is 17 residues long. The chain's CDR3 is CASSPGRADRGGTEAFF.

V usage is TRBV18 and J usage is TRBJ1-2. This CDR3 contains 15 residues. Per the germline V gene, CDR1 is KGHSH and CDR2 is LQKENI. Here the CDR3 reads CASSPMEGSLYGYTF.